This T cell receptor beta chain was identified in a study of identical twins. TCRdb processed the 5' RACE reads anew with MiXCR; each CDR3 protein has one entry. This table holds around 530,000 distinct CDR3 sequences, approximately 16% found once. General observations from the study: With abundant cord blood beta clonotypes, insertions were fewer; memory repertoires showed no such pattern.

Germline assignment: CDR1 MNHEY and CDR2 SVGAGI. The CDR3 loop spans 13 amino acids. This clonotype came up a few times. The antigen remains undetermined. The junction does not match germline at one end; this may be a read error. The same specimen was also included in a second study, on yellow fever vaccine responses in identical twins.

This rearrangement joins TRBV6-5 to TRBJ1-2; D is ambiguous. The material sequenced was CD4+ T cells sorted from blood. The source of this sequence is a woman between 18 and 29 years old in good health. CDR3 coding DNA: TGCGCCAGCCGGTACAGCCACATGGCCGGCTACACCTTC. Encoded protein: CASRYSHMAGYTF.